This is a list of T cell receptor beta chains from one sample in a study of blood T cell repertoires in COVID-19. Sequenced by immunoSEQ multiplex PCR; TCRdb stores in-frame clones only, minus some. The repertoire consists of 64,000 or so clones, with around 73% occurring once and the leading ten covering approximately 12%. The sample consisted of peripheral blood. These receptor sequences come from a man at least 80 years old with acute or convalescent COVID-19. The CDR3 runs from the conserved cysteine through the conserved F or W. The order of the fields is CDR3 length, clone size, V gene, J gene, D gene, CDR3 protein, CDR3 DNA. D genes are given only for firm matches. Size values are once, few and many counts, or a class for expanded clones, and some rows have none.

15	NA	TRBV7-8	TRBJ1-5	NA	CASSLKGASNQPQHF	TGTGCCAGCAGCTTAAAAGGAGCTAGCAATCAGCCCCAGCATTTT
12	NA	TRBV30	TRBJ1-1	TRBD1	CAWSPQGIEAFF	TGTGCCTGGAGTCCACAGGGGATTGAAGCTTTCTTT
17	once	TRBV18	TRBJ2-7	NA	CASSPGNVPGSTYEQYF	TGTGCCAGCTCACCAGGAAACGTACCGGGATCAACCTACGAGCAGTACTTC
16	NA	TRBV19	TRBJ1-5	TRBD1	CASTTNRGRSNQPQHF	TGTGCCAGTACCACTAACAGGGGCAGGAGCAATCAGCCCCAGCATTTT
15	NA	TRBV5-4	TRBJ1-2	TRBD1	CASSSQGALLYGYTF	TGTGCCAGCAGCTCACAGGGGGCGCTTCTCTATGGCTACACCTTC
14	NA	TRBV6-5	TRBJ1-1	NA	CASSSTTARTEAFF	TGTGCCAGCAGTTCCACGACAGCCAGGACTGAAGCTTTCTTT
15	NA	TRBV6-1	TRBJ1-2	NA	CASSEGGGQSYGYTF	TGTGCCAGCAGTGAAGGTGGAGGGCAGTCCTATGGCTACACCTTC
14	NA	TRBV19	TRBJ1-1	NA	CASSWGGPNTEAFF	TGTGCCAGTAGCTGGGGGGGGCCTAACACTGAAGCTTTCTTT
14	NA	TRBV7-8	TRBJ2-3	TRBD2	CASSSLAGGDTQYF	TGTGCCAGCAGCTCCCTAGCGGGAGGGGATACGCAGTATTTT
16	NA	TRBV9	TRBJ2-3	TRBD2	CASSGVAGLATDTQYF	TGTGCCAGCAGCGGTGTAGCGGGACTCGCCACAGATACGCAGTATTTT
19	NA	TRBV19	TRBJ1-3	TRBD1	CASSIVKDRGDRLGNTIYF	TGTGCCAGTAGTATAGTCAAGGACAGGGGGGATCGGTTAGGAAACACCATATATTTT